This is a list of T cell receptor beta chains from one sample in a study of cytomegalovirus exposure and HLA in healthy donors. The protocol was immunoSEQ multiplex PCR, while the TCRdb copy is restricted to in-frame clones and leaves out a portion. The sample holds around 42,000 clones. Input material: PBMCs. These receptors were collected from a man aged 30-40 years in good health and CMV-seronegative. Each CDR3 is given with its conserved first and last residue. Each record gives: D gene, J gene, V gene, CDR3 protein, CDR3 DNA. A D gene is named only where the DNA matches it firmly.

>TRBD1|TRBJ1-5|TRBV19
CASSQTGGRASNQPQHF
TGTGCCAGTAGTCAGACAGGGGGCCGTGCTAGTAATCAGCCCCAGCATTTT
>.|TRBJ2-1|TRBV9
CASSVDGSTYNEQFF
TGTGCCAGCAGCGTAGACGGGAGTACCTACAATGAGCAGTTCTTC
>TRBD2|TRBJ2-7|TRBV7-2
CASSSGLAGGYYEQYF
TGTGCCAGCAGCTCAGGACTAGCGGGAGGATACTACGAGCAGTACTTC
>.|TRBJ1-1|TRBV18
CASSSSQSEAFF
TGTGCCAGCTCATCCTCACAGAGTGAAGCTTTCTTT
>TRBD1|TRBJ2-2|TRBV11-2
CASSSGQELNTGELFF
TGTGCCAGCAGCTCTGGACAGGAATTGAACACCGGGGAGCTGTTTTTT
>.|TRBJ2-7|TRBV1
CTSSPKGPSGRIYEQYF
TGCACCAGCAGCCCCAAGGGTCCTAGCGGGAGAATCTACGAGCAGTACTTC
>TRBD2|TRBJ2-7|TRBV5-1
CASTHGRLAGEYEQYF
TGCGCCAGCACCCATGGACGACTAGCGGGAGAATACGAGCAGTACTTC
>TRBD2|TRBJ2-5|TRBV6-1
CASSEAGLADQETQYF
TGTGCCAGCAGTGAAGCGGGACTAGCGGACCAAGAGACCCAGTACTTC
>.|TRBJ2-3|TRBV14
CASSHGGTPRTQYF
TGTGCCAGCAGCCATGGCGGGACTCCGAGGACGCAGTATTTT
>.|TRBJ2-7|TRBV29-1
CSVGPGLSSYEQYF
TGCAGCGTTGGGCCCGGACTGTCTTCCTACGAGCAGTACTTC
>TRBD1|TRBJ1-1|TRBV29-1
CSGITTGGGTEAFF
TGCAGCGGGATTACGACAGGGGGCGGCACTGAAGCTTTCTTT
>.|TRBJ1-1|TRBV7-2
CASSLVLPAEAFF
TGTGCCAGCAGCTTGGTTTTGCCAGCTGAAGCTTTCTTT
>.|TRBJ1-1|TRBV4-1
CASSPEGRDTEAFF
TGCGCCAGCAGCCCCGAGGGAAGGGACACTGAAGCTTTCTTT
>.|TRBJ1-5|TRBV30
CAWSGGGANQPQHF
TGTGCCTGGAGTGGAGGGGGTGCAAATCAGCCCCAGCATTTT
>.|TRBJ1-2|TRBV6-5
CASSGGNGYYGYTF
TGTGCCAGCAGTGGCGGCAATGGGTACTATGGCTACACCTTC
>.|TRBJ1-2|TRBV5-6
CASSLGRGLGYTF
TGTGCCAGCAGCTTGGGCAGGGGACTAGGCTACACCTTC
>TRBD2|TRBJ2-7|TRBV30
CAWMSLQRRESYEQYF
TGTGCCTGGATGTCCCTTCAGCGGCGGGAGAGCTACGAGCAGTACTTC
>.|TRBJ1-2|TRBV6-4
CASSENGSDRQKVYGYTF
TGTGCCAGCAGTGAAAATGGTTCCGACAGGCAGAAGGTCTATGGCTACACCTTC
>TRBD1|TRBJ2-7|TRBV9
CASSPRQGYSYEQYF
TGTGCCAGCAGCCCAAGACAGGGGTATAGCTACGAGCAGTACTTC
>TRBD2|TRBJ2-1|TRBV4-3
CASSQAFSGRDEQFF
TGCGCCAGCAGCCAAGCGTTTAGCGGGAGGGATGAGCAGTTCTTC
>TRBD2|TRBJ2-3|TRBV15
CATSRVDGREDTQYF
TGTGCCACCAGCAGAGTGGACGGGAGGGAGGATACGCAGTATTTT
>TRBD2|TRBJ2-1|TRBV7-2
CASSLSSASGRPHYNEQFF
TGTGCCAGCAGCTTGAGTTCCGCTAGCGGGAGACCACACTACAATGAGCAGTTCTTC
>.|TRBJ1-1|TRBV18
CASSPLLSQGGDTEAFF
TGTGCCAGCTCACCACTACTATCGCAAGGCGGCGACACTGAAGCTTTCTTT
>TRBD2|TRBJ2-1|TRBV7-2
CASSQGLAGGNEQFF
TGTGCCAGCAGCCAGGGACTAGCGGGAGGCAATGAGCAGTTCTTC
>.|TRBJ1-6|TRBV11-2
CASSLIGRGAKDSPLHF
TGTGCCAGCAGCTTAATAGGTCGGGGGGCGAAGGATTCACCCCTCCACTTT
>.|TRBJ2-1|TRBV7-2
CASSPQQGFAYNEQFF
TGTGCCAGCAGCCCACAGCAGGGGTTCGCCTACAATGAGCAGTTCTTC
>TRBD1|TRBJ2-2|TRBV29-1
CSVRGTGAVGGELFF
TGCAGCGTCCGGGGGACAGGGGCGGTGGGCGGGGAGCTGTTTTTT
>TRBD2|TRBJ2-5|TRBV7-9
CASSPPWTSGRQETQYF
TGTGCCAGCAGCCCCCCCTGGACTAGCGGGAGACAAGAGACCCAGTACTTC
>.|TRBJ1-2|TRBV30
CAGGSPNYGYTF
TGTGCCGGCGGGTCGCCTAACTATGGCTACACCTTC
>TRBD2|TRBJ2-7|TRBV6-5
CASSYLSGAPYEQYF
TGTGCCAGCAGTTACCTAAGCGGGGCCCCCTACGAGCAGTACTTC
>.|TRBJ2-7|TRBV2
CAITKTGTRYEQYF
TGTGCCATCACTAAGACAGGGACTCGCTACGAGCAGTACTTC
>TRBD1|TRBJ1-1|TRBV18
CASSPYIPGGGTEAFF
TGTGCCAGCTCACCATATATCCCAGGGGGAGGAACTGAAGCTTTCTTT
>TRBD1|TRBJ1-6|TRBV25-1
CASSELVAGGSPLHF
TGTGCCAGCAGTGAATTGGTGGCAGGGGGTTCACCCCTCCACTTT
>.|TRBJ1-4|TRBV30
CAWSFLGTNEKLFF
TGTGCCTGGAGTTTCCTCGGAACTAATGAAAAACTGTTTTTT
>.|TRBJ2-3|TRBV7-2
CASSRALIAAMGADTQYF
TGTGCCAGCAGCCGTGCCCTAATAGCGGCCATGGGGGCAGATACGCAGTATTTT
>TRBD2|TRBJ2-7|TRBV7-2
CASRTLAGGPGEQYF
TGTGCCAGCAGGACCCTAGCGGGAGGGCCGGGGGAGCAGTACTTC
>TRBD1|TRBJ2-2|TRBV30
CASGDRSNTGELFF
TGTGCCTCCGGGGACAGGTCTAACACCGGGGAGCTGTTTTTT
>TRBD2|TRBJ2-5|TRBV25-1
CASTPPLGASGYQETQYF
TGTGCCAGCACTCCACCCTTGGGAGCTAGCGGGTACCAAGAGACCCAGTACTTC
>TRBD1|TRBJ2-7|TRBV5-1
CASSQGVDEQYF
TGCGCCAGCAGCCAGGGGGTTGACGAGCAGTACTTC
>TRBD1|TRBJ1-5|TRBV4-1
CASSQPGTGPQPQHF
TGCGCCAGCAGCCAACCCGGGACAGGGCCTCAGCCCCAGCATTTT
>TRBD2|TRBJ2-7|TRBV13
CASSRGLADYEQYF
TGTGCCAGCAGCCGAGGACTAGCGGACTACGAGCAGTACTTC
>.|TRBJ2-7|TRBV29-1
CSGGHTYEQYF
TGCAGCGGGGGACATACCTACGAGCAGTACTTC
>.|TRBJ2-2|TRBV30
CAWERELLNTGELFF
TGTGCCTGGGAGAGGGAGCTCTTGAACACCGGGGAGCTGTTTTTT
>.|TRBJ1-1|TRBV29-1
CSVAGVMNTEAFF
TGCAGCGTTGCAGGGGTCATGAACACTGAAGCTTTCTTT
>.|TRBJ2-7|TRBV19
CASSIYTGLNYEQYF
TGTGCCAGTAGTATCTACACAGGGCTGAACTACGAGCAGTACTTC